The 26 T cell receptor beta chains below all came from one sample that was sequenced in a study of identical twins. TCRdb reprocessed the 5' RACE reads via MiXCR and lists one record per CDR3 protein. The sample includes 1.5 million to 2 million distinct CDR3 sequences, about 32% seen only once; the top ten take less than 0.35%. Sequenced: cord blood. These receptors originate from a newborn girl in good health.

This chain uses TRBV20-1 with TRBJ2-5, with TRBD1 as a possible D gene (6 bases). The CDR3 runs to 14 residues. The V gene's germline CDR1 is DFQATT and CDR2 SNEGSKA (reference sequence). Trimming removed 7 bases from V and 1 base from J, with 16 bases in between. The CDR3 nucleotides are TGCAGTGGTAAACCGACAGGCTTCCAAGAGACCCAGTACTTC. Its translation is CSGKPTGFQETQYF.

The V and J genes are TRBV4-3 and TRBJ2-1; the D call may be TRBD1 or TRBD2 (5 bases each). The length of the CDR3 is 19 residues. Trimming removed 1 base from V and 2 bases from J, with 21 bases in between. The germline gives CDR1 LGHNA, CDR2 YSLEER. The CDR3: CASSQGGLDWAGPYNEQFF. The CDR3 DNA sequence: TGCGCCAGCAGCCAAGGGGGGTTGGACTGGGCTGGACCCTACAATGAGCAGTTCTTC.

The chain joins TRBV20-1 to TRBJ2-1, with 7 nucleotides matching TRBD1. This CDR3 region has 18 residues. V shed 4 bases and J 4 bases; nucleotides not matched to a gene: 19. Germline V lookup: CDR1 DFQATT, CDR2 SNEGSKA (reference sequence). For the CDR3, the DNA is TGCAGTGCTACGCCACAGGGACAGCGGAGCAGGGCTTACAATGAGCAGTTCTTC. It is translated as CSATPQGQRSRAYNEQFF.

CDR3 amino acids: CATEWGYEQYF. The CDR3 DNA sequence: TGTGCCACCGAGTGGGGCTACGAGCAGTACTTC. The chain links TRBV24-1 to TRBJ2-7, with D unclear. This CDR3 spans 11 amino acids. The germline gives CDR1 KGHDR, CDR2 SFDVKD. Trimming shortened V by 9 bases and J by 3 bases, and 8 bases separated the two germline ends.

This clonotype was detected only once. The chain couples TRBV5-8 to TRBJ1-2; D perhaps matches TRBD1 (5 bases). Germline V lookup: CDR1 SGHTS, CDR2 YDEGEE. Trimming removed 4 bases from V and 1 base from J, with 14 bases in between. The CDR3 extends over 15 amino acids. The CDR3 reads CASSPALTVNYGYTF. CDR3 DNA: TGTGCCAGCAGCCCCGCCTTGACAGTTAACTATGGCTACACCTTC.

The V gene is TRBV6-5, the J gene TRBJ1-1, with a weak D call TRBD1 (6 bases). This CDR3 has 15 residues. V lost 5 bases and J lost 0, with 13 bases in between. The V gene's germline CDR1 is MNHEY and CDR2 SVGAGI. CDR3 sequence reads: CASSRNREVNTEAFF. The CDR3 DNA is TGTGCCAGCAGTCGCAACAGGGAAGTGAACACTGAAGCTTTCTTT.

The rearrangement links TRBV30 to TRBJ1-5; unclear D gene. The germline CDR1 and CDR2 sequences are GTSNPN and SVGIG (reference sequence). This CDR3 has 13 amino acids. V was clipped by 0 bases and J by 11 bases, with 14 bases between them. This CDR3 reads CAWSVPPSKAQHF. The CDR3 nucleotides are TGTGCCTGGAGTGTACCACCGTCCAAGGCCCAGCATTTT.

The chain is built from TRBV20-1 and TRBJ2-5; no clear D. The J call may be in error: the DNA end matches TRBJ2-7 better. Germline lookup yields CDR1 DFQATT and CDR2 SNEGSKA (reference sequence). The CDR3 extends over 10 amino acids. This CDR3 is CSARQLEQYF. Here the CDR3 DNA reads TGCAGTGCTAGACAGCTCGAGCAGTACTTC.

The chain recombines TRBV3-1 with TRBJ2-7; D possibly corresponds to TRBD1 (6 bases). Germline values: CDR1 LGHDT, CDR2 YNNKEL (reference sequence). The CDR3 sequence is 17 residues long. V lost 3 bases to trimming and J lost 2 bases, with 20 bases between them. The CDR3 is CASSHPKTTTGPYEQYF. The CDR3 region has the DNA TGTGCCAGCAGCCACCCGAAAACTACCACAGGGCCCTACGAGCAGTACTTC.

Only a few counts were recorded for this clonotype. The genes are TRBV2 and TRBJ2-7; perhaps D is TRBD1 or TRBD2 (6 bases each). CDR1 SNHLY and CDR2 FYNNEI come from the germline V gene. This CDR3 has 13 residues. V lost 7 bases and J 0 bases, leaving 10 bases between the germline ends. The CDR3 here is CASTGGRSYEQYF. The CDR3 coding sequence is TGTGCCAGCACCGGGGGCCGCTCCTACGAGCAGTACTTC.

The chain couples TRBV20-1 to TRBJ1-1; D gene ambiguous. The CDR3 extends over 14 amino acids. Germline CDR1 is DFQATT and CDR2 is SNEGSKA (reference sequence). The CDR3 DNA reads TGCATGGGTTATGGGCGGGCGCGGGGAACTGAAGCTTTCTTT. Protein: CMGYGRARGTEAFF.

About this clonotype itself: This CDR3 is missing its conserved last phenylalanine or tryptophan, likely due to a read error. The V call is TRBV11-1, the J call TRBJ2-1; a possible D gene is TRBD1 (5 bases). The CDR3 has 15 residues. Trimming took 5 bases from V and 7 from J, leaving 18 bases between them. CDR1 and CDR2 (germline): SGHAT, FQDESV (reference sequence). CDR3: CASSPGYIGRNEQFV. DNA of the CDR3: TGTGCCAGCAGCCCAGGGTATATAGGGCGGAATGAGCAGTTCGTC.

This clonotype was found many times. J is TRBJ2-7 and V is TRBV12-3 or TRBV12-4, with 13 bases fitting TRBD2. With 3 bases clipped from V and 7 bases from J, the junction kept 6 bases outside the gene matches. The CDR3 has 15 amino acids. CDR3: CASSFSGLAGEEQYF. The DNA for the CDR3 is TGTGCCAGCAGTTTCAGCGGACTAGCGGGAGAAGAGCAGTACTTC.

The chain joins TRBV10-3 to TRBJ1-6; 7 positions match TRBD1. Germline CDR1 is ENHRY and CDR2 is SYGVKD. V dropped 1 base and J dropped 10; count of bases not matched to a gene: 4. The CDR3 runs 14 residues. The CDR3 spells CAISEWTGLSPLHF. The CDR3 bases are TGTGCCATCAGTGAGTGGACAGGCCTCTCACCCCTCCACTTT.

J is TRBJ2-1 and V is TRBV6-6; TRBD2 matches 9 bases. The CDR3 runs 16 residues. V lost 7 bases and J lost 9; bases outside the gene matches: 16. Germline values: CDR1 MNHNY, CDR2 SVGAGI (reference sequence). This chain's CDR3 is CASISYWSSGMGEQFF. CDR3 nucleotides: TGTGCCAGCATCAGTTACTGGTCTAGCGGGATGGGTGAGCAGTTCTTC.

This clonotype was found many times. This chain links TRBV20-1 with TRBJ2-1; TRBD2 matches 12 bases. After removal of 4 bases from V and 6 bases from J, the junction contained 1 base not matched to a gene. The CDR3 covers 13 residues. The germline gives CDR1 DFQATT, CDR2 SNEGSKA (reference sequence). The CDR3 bases are TGCAGTGCTACTAGCGGGAGGGCCAATGAGCAGTTCTTC. It codes for CSATSGRANEQFF.

CDR3: CSAVKGAQNTEAFF. CDR3 coding DNA: TGCAGTGCGGTGAAGGGGGCGCAGAACACTGAAGCTTTCTTT. The J gene is TRBJ1-1, the V gene TRBV20-1, with 7 nucleotides matching TRBD1. Germline V gene data show CDR1 as DFQATT and CDR2 as SNEGSKA (reference sequence). The V and J ends lost 6 bases and 1 base, in that order; junction bases with no gene match: 8. The length of the CDR3 is 14 residues.

Many counts were recorded for this clonotype. The rearrangement uses TRBV12-3 or TRBV12-4 and TRBJ2-4; 7 bases map to TRBD2. J was trimmed by 0 bases and V by 5 bases; bases with no gene match: 10. The CDR3 length is 17 residues. Written as DNA, the CDR3 is TGTGCCAGCAGTCCCCCAGGTAGCGGGCTAGCCAAAAACATTCAGTACTTC. Translating it yields CASSPPGSGLAKNIQYF.

This clonotype was found a few times. The chain uses TRBV7-9 and TRBJ1-1; 9 bases agree with TRBD1. Germline V CDR1 and CDR2: SEHNR, FQNEAQ (reference sequence). V shed 5 bases, J shed 0 bases, and the junction held 7 bases outside the gene matches. The CDR3 has 16 amino acids. The CDR3 sequence: CASSPPNRGLNTEAFF. The CDR3 nucleotides are TGTGCCAGCAGCCCCCCAAACAGGGGGCTGAACACTGAAGCTTTCTTT.

This chain connects TRBV6-5 to TRBJ2-3; 10 bases are a match to TRBD2. The CDR3 covers 18 residues. J lost 0 bases, V lost 1 base, and 7 bases had no gene match. The germline gives CDR1 MNHEY, CDR2 SVGAGI. The CDR3 spells CASSYYPGLADSTDTQYF. The DNA for the CDR3 is TGTGCCAGCAGTTACTACCCCGGACTAGCGGACAGCACAGATACGCAGTATTTT.

The chain has TRBV4-1 and TRBJ1-4; D perhaps matches TRBD1 (5 bases). Germline V gives CDR1 MGHRA, CDR2 YSYEKL. Trimming removed 0 bases from V and 0 bases from J, with 17 bases in between. This CDR3 is built from 19 residues. CDR3 residues: CASSQDSVRSGPTNEKLFF. CDR3 sequence (DNA): TGCGCCAGCAGCCAAGATTCGGTGCGATCGGGGCCAACTAATGAAAAACTGTTTTTT.

The chain joins TRBV27 to TRBJ1-2; TRBD1 might be the D (6 bases). Germline CDR1 MNHEY, CDR2 SMNVEV (reference sequence). V gave up 6 bases and J gave up 3 bases, with 17 bases separating them. The CDR3 is made up of 15 amino acids. CDR3 region: CASSPRTGHYYGYTF. The DNA of the CDR3 is TGTGCCAGCAGCCCTAGGACGGGACACTACTATGGCTACACCTTC.

The chain recombines TRBV10-3 with TRBJ1-5; D is uncertain. CDR1 is ENHRY, CDR2 SYGVKD, per germline. CDR3 length equals 15 residues. Trimming shortened V by 4 bases and J by 1 base, and 11 bases separated the two germline ends. CDR3 sequence (DNA): TGTGCCATCAGTGCGGTGGGCAGAAGCAATCAGCCCCAGCATTTT. Its translation is CAISAVGRSNQPQHF.

About this clonotype: No conserved phenylalanine or tryptophan is present at the end of the CDR3, so a read error is the likely explanation. V and J are TRBV4-1 and TRBJ2-3; 13 bases align to TRBD2. The V gene end was trimmed by 4 bases and the J gene end by 5 bases; junction bases not matched to a gene: 12. The CDR3 is 18 amino acids. Germline values: CDR1 MGHRA, CDR2 YSYEKL. The CDR3 loop is CASSPNGLAGAIGDTQYY. For the CDR3, the DNA is TGCGCCAGCAGCCCAAATGGACTAGCGGGAGCGATCGGAGATACGCAGTATTAT.

V gene TRBV5-1 combines with J gene TRBJ1-5; D is unclear. Germline V gene data show CDR1 as SGHRS and CDR2 as YFSETQ. The V and J ends lost 0 bases and 7 bases respectively, with 8 bases between them. This CDR3 has 13 amino acids. CDR3 coding DNA: TGCGCCAGCAGCTTGGATAACAGCCAGCCCCAGCATTTT. Amino acids: CASSLDNSQPQHF. The full variable domain, completed using reference TRBV5-1 and TRBJ1-5, is KAGVTQTPRYLIKTRGQQVTLSCSPISGHRSVSWYQQTPGQGLQFLFEYFSETQRNKGNFPGRFSGRQFSNSRSEMNVSTLELGDSALYLCASSLDNSQPQHFGDGTRLSIL.

This clonotype was found many times. The chain links TRBV27 to TRBJ1-2, with TRBD1 matching over 8 bases. The CDR3 has 14 residues. V trimming: 0 bases; J trimming: 8 bases; junction bases outside the gene matches: 5. CDR1 and CDR2 from the germline V gene are MNHEY and SMNVEV (reference sequence). The CDR3 is CASSLSGQGVGYTF. CDR3 in DNA: TGTGCCAGCAGTTTATCCGGACAGGGTGTAGGCTACACCTTC.